This TCR beta chain was retrieved from a study of blood T cells in healthy people across ages. For the study at large: Per two T cells, template switching captured roughly one barcoded beta molecule. Study observations and caveats: Long-lived donors exceeded aged donors in naive CD4+ cells and diversity.

A second 7 to 11 cycle PCR used barcoded and J-beta primers. TCRdb processed the 5' RACE reads anew with MiXCR; each CDR3 protein has one entry. The table shows fewer than 950,000 distinct CDR3 sequences, with approximately 53% occurring only once. Each donor was a healthy Caucasian individual from Russia, aged about 6 to 95. Extractions gave at least 5.5 micrograms of total RNA per sample. A few counts support this clonotype. Its antigen is not identified. The junction had 9 bases not matched to a gene; V was cut back by 2 bases and J by 0 bases. CDR1 DFQATT and CDR2 SNEGSKA come from the germline V gene (reference sequence). The CDR3 is 18 residues long.

This chain uses TRBV20-1 with TRBJ2-6; 8 bases are a match to TRBD2. Material: blood. This receptor was taken from a man older than 75 in good health. The CDR3 loop reads CSARSPAGENSGANVLTF. In DNA, the CDR3 is TGCAGTGCTAGAAGTCCAGCGGGAGAGAACTCTGGGGCCAACGTCCTGACTTTC.